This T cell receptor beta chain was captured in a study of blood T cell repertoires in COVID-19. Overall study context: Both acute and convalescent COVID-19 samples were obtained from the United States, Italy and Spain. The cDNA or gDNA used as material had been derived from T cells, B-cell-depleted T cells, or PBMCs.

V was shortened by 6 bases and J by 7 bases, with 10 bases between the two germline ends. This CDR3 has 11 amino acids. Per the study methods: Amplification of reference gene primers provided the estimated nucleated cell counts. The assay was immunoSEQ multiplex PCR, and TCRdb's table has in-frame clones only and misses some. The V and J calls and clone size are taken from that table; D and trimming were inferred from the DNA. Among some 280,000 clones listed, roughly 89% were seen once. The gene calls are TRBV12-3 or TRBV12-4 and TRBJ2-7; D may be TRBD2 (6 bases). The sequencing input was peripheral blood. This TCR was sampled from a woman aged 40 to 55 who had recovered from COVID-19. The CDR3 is CASSGGEEQYF. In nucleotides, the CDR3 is TGTGCCAGCAGCGGCGGGGAAGAGCAGTACTTC.